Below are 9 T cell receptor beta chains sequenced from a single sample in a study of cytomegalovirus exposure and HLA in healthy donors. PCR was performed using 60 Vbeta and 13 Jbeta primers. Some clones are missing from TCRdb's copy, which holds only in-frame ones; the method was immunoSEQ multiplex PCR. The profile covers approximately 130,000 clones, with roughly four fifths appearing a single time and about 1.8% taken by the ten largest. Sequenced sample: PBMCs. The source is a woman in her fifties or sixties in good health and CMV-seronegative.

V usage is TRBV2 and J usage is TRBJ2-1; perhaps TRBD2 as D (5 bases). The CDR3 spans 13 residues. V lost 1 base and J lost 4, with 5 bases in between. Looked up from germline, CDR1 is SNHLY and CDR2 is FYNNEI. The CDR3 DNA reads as TGTGCCAGCAGTGAAGGGACTTACAATGAGCAGTTCTTC. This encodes CASSEGTYNEQFF. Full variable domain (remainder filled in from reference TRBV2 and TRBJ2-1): EPEVTQTPSHQVTQMGQEVILRCVPISNHLYFYWYRQILGQKVEFLVSFYNNEISEKSEIFDDQFSVERPDGSNFTLKIRSTKLEDSAMYFCASSEGTYNEQFFGPGTRLTVL.

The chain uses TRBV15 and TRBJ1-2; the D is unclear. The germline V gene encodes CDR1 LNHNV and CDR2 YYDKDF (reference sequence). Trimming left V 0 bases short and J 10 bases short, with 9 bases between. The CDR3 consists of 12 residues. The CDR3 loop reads CATSRDIGFYTF. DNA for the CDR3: TGTGCCACCAGCAGAGATATCGGGTTCTACACCTTC.

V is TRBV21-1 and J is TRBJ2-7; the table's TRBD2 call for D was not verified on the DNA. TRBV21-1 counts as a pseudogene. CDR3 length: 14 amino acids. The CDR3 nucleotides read TGTGCCAGCAGCAAAGTCAGGACTTCGAACGAGCAGTACGTC. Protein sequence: CASSKVRTSNEQYV.

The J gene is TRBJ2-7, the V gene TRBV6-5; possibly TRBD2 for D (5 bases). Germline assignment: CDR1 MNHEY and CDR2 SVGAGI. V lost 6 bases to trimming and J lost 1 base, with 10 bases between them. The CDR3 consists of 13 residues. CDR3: CASRAPGSYEQYV. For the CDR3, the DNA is TGTGCCAGCAGGGCACCGGGATCCTACGAGCAGTACGTC.

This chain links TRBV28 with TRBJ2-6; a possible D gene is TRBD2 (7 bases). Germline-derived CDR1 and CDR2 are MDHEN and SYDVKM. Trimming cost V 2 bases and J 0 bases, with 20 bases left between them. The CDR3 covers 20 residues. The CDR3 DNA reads TGTGCCAGCAGTTTAGAGGGGGGGCGGGGCGGAGGCTCTGGGGCCAACGTCCTGACTTTC. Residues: CASSLEGGRGGGSGANVLTF.

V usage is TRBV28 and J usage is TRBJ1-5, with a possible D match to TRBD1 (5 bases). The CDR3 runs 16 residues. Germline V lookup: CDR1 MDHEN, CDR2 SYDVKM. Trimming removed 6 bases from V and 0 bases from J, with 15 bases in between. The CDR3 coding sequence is TGTGCCAGCAGAGCCCACGCGGACAATAGCAATCAGCCCCAGCATTTT. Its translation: CASRAHADNSNQPQHF.

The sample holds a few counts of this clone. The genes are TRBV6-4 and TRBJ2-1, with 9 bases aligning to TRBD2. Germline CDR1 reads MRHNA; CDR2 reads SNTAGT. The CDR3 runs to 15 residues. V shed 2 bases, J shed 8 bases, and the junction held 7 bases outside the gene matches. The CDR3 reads CASSDVAGEMDEQFF. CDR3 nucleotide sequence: TGTGCCAGCAGTGACGTAGCGGGAGAAATGGATGAGCAGTTCTTC.

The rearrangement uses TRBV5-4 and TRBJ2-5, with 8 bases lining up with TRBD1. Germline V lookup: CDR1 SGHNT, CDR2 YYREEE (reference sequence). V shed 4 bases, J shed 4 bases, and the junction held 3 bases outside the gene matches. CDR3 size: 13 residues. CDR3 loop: CASSDRGVETQYF. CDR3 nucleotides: TGTGCCAGCAGCGACAGGGGTGTAGAGACCCAGTACTTC.

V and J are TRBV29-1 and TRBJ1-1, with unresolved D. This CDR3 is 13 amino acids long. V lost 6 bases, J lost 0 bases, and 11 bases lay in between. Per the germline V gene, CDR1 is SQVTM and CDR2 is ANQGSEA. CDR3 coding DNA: TGCAGCGTCCCCTTACAAGTGAACACTGAAGCTTTCTTT. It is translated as CSVPLQVNTEAFF.